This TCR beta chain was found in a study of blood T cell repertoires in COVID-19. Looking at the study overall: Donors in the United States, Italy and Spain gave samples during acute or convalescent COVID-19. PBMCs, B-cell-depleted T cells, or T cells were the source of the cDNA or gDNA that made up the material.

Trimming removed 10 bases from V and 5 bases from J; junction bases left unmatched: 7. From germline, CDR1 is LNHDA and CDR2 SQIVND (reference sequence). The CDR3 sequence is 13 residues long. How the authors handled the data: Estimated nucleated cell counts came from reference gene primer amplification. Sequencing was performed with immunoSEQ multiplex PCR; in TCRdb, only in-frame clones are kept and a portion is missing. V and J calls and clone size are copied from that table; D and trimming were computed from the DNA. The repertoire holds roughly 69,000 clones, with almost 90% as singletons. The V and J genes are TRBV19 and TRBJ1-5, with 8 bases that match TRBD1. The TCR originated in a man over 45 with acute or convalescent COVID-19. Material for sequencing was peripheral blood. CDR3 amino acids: CATQLDRDQPQHF. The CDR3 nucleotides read TGTGCCACCCAACTGGACAGGGATCAGCCCCAGCATTTT.